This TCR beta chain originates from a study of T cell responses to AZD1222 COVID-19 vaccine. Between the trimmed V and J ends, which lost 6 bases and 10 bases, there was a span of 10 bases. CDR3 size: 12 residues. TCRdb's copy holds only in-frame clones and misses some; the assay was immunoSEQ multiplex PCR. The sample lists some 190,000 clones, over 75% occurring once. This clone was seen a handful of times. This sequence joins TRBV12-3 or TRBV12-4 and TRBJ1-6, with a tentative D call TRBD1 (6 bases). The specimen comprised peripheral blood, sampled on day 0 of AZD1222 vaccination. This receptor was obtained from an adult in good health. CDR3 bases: TGTGCCAGCAGAACAGGGTTGTCACCCCTCCACTTT. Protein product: CASRTGLSPLHF.